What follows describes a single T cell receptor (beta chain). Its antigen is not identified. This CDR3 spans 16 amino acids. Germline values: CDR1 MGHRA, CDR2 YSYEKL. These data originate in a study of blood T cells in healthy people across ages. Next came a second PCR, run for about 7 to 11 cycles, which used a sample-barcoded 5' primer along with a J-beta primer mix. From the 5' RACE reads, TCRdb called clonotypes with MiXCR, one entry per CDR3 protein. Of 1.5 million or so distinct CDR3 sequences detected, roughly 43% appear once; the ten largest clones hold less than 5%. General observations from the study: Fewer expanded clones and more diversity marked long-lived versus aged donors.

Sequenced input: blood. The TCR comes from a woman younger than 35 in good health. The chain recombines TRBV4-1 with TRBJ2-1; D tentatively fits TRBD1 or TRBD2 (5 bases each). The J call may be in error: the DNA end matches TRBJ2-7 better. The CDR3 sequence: CASSHRDVSSYNEQYF. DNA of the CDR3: TGCGCCAGCAGCCACCGGGACGTCAGCTCCTACAATGAGCAGTACTTC.